Listed below are T cell receptor beta chains from one sample, sequenced in a study of blood T cell repertoires in COVID-19. The protocol was immunoSEQ multiplex PCR, while the TCRdb copy is restricted to in-frame clones and leaves out a portion. Among some 240,000 clones listed, around 90% were seen once. What was sequenced was peripheral blood. The source of these receptors is a woman aged 55-69 years with COVID-19, enrolled during active disease. Each CDR3 is given with its conserved first and last residue. D genes are given only for firm matches. For some rows the clone size is stated as once, few or many, or as a class when expanded; others skip it.

size	D	V	J	DNA	CDR3
NA	TRBD1	TRBV19	TRBJ1-2	TGTGCCAGTAGTATTAATCAGGGGGCGAGTGGCTACACCTTC	CASSINQGASGYTF
NA	NA	TRBV19	TRBJ2-7	TGTGCCAGTAGTATTACGGCTTTGGAGGGGTCGGAGCAGTACTTC	CASSITALEGSEQYF
NA	TRBD1	TRBV19	TRBJ1-2	TGTGCCAGTAGGCTGGACAGGGAGCAGGTCGGCTACACCTTC	CASRLDREQVGYTF
NA	NA	TRBV11-3	TRBJ2-5	TGTGCCAGCAGCTCCCTGACTAGTCCCTCCCAGTACTTC	CASSSLTSPSQYF
NA	NA	TRBV7-9	TRBJ2-6	TGTGCCAGCAGTCCGACAGAGAACCACTCTGGGGCCAACGTCCTGACTTTC	CASSPTENHSGANVLTF
NA	TRBD2	TRBV5-1	TRBJ2-2	TGCGCCAGCAGGGAGCGGGGGGAGTCCGGGGAGCTGTTTTTT	CASRERGESGELFF
NA	TRBD1	TRBV5-1	TRBJ2-6	TGCGCCAGCAGCGGGAGACAGGGGCCGCTCTCTGGGGCCAACGTCCTGACTTTC	CASSGRQGPLSGANVLTF
NA	TRBD2	TRBV7-8	TRBJ2-7	TGTGCCAGCAGCCGCGGGGGAGGGGTGTACGAGCAGTACTTC	CASSRGGGVYEQYF
NA	TRBD1	TRBV6-4	TRBJ2-1	TGTGCCAGCAGTCTTAGACAGGGGGGTCTCGATGAGCAGTTCTTC	CASSLRQGGLDEQFF
NA	TRBD2	TRBV11-2	TRBJ2-3	TGTGCCAGCAGCTTAGCTCGGGGGGGGTTAATAGATACGCAGTATTTT	CASSLARGGLIDTQYF
NA	NA	TRBV19	TRBJ2-2	TGTGCCAGTATTAGCGTGTGGACAGCGAACACCGGGGAGCTGTTTTTT	CASISVWTANTGELFF
NA	NA	TRBV27	TRBJ2-5	TGTGCCAGCAGTCCCCACCCCAGGGAGACCCAGTACTTC	CASSPHPRETQYF
NA	TRBD1	TRBV19	TRBJ1-5	TGTGCCAGTAGTACAATACCGGGACAGGGCAATCAGCCCCAGCATTTT	CASSTIPGQGNQPQHF
NA	TRBD1	TRBV7-8	TRBJ1-1	TGTGCCAGCAGCCACGGACAGGTTACGACTGAAGCTTTCTTT	CASSHGQVTTEAFF
NA	NA	TRBV9	TRBJ2-1	TGTGCCAGCAGCGTAGTTGTAGGGGTTGGGAATGAGCAGTTCTTC	CASSVVVGVGNEQFF
NA	NA	TRBV19	TRBJ2-5	TGTGCCAGTAGTAGAGACAGACAAGAGACCCAGTACTTC	CASSRDRQETQYF
NA	TRBD1	TRBV19	TRBJ1-5	TGTGCCAGTAGTAGGACAGGAGGTAAGCCCCAGCATTTT	CASSRTGGKPQHF
NA	NA	TRBV20-1	TRBJ1-6	TGCAGTGCTAGTTTACACAGTAATTCACCCCTCCACTTT	CSASLHSNSPLHF
NA	NA	TRBV3-1/TRBV3-2	TRBJ1-6	TGTGCCAGCAGCCAAGATTGGCAGGGGCATTCACCCCTCCACTTT	CASSQDWQGHSPLHF
NA	NA	TRBV28	TRBJ2-1	TGTGCCAGCAGACTAACAGTCTCAGGGGAGGGGTTCTTC	CASRLTVSGEGFF
NA	NA	TRBV4-2	TRBJ1-4	TGTGCCAGCAGCCAAGATTATGCGGGGGCTAATGAAAAACTGTTTTTT	CASSQDYAGANEKLFF
NA	TRBD2	TRBV5-1	TRBJ2-1	TGCGCCAGCAGCTTGGGGCGGGGGGGAATTCACAATGAGCAGTTCTTC	CASSLGRGGIHNEQFF
NA	NA	TRBV3-1/TRBV3-2	TRBJ1-1	TGTGCCAGCAGCCAAGTGGGCCGGGGCACTGAAGCTTTCTTT	CASSQVGRGTEAFF
NA	TRBD1	TRBV5-1	TRBJ2-7	TGCGCCAGCAGCTTCCCTTCGGGACAGGGCCTCGGTGACGAGCAGTACTTC	CASSFPSGQGLGDEQYF
NA	TRBD1	TRBV6-4	TRBJ1-1	TGTGCCAGCAGTACCCAGACAGGGAGCACTGAAGCTTTCTTT	CASSTQTGSTEAFF
NA	NA	TRBV15	TRBJ1-4	TGTGCCACCAGCAGAGATCTGGGGGGGGAAAAACTGTTTTTT	CATSRDLGGEKLFF
NA	TRBD1	TRBV27	TRBJ1-1	TGTGCCAGCAGTGCCAACAGGGGGCCCACTGAAGCTTTCTTT	CASSANRGPTEAFF
NA	NA	TRBV9	TRBJ2-7	TGTGCCAGCAGCGTAGAGGCGGGGTACGAGCAGTACTTC	CASSVEAGYEQYF
NA	NA	TRBV25-1	TRBJ2-1	TGTGCCAGCAGTGAATATGCAGGGATGAGCGCCTACAATGAGCAGTTCTTC	CASSEYAGMSAYNEQFF
NA	NA	TRBV13	TRBJ2-7	TGTGCCAGCAGCTTAATGGGCTCACGCGAGCAGTACTTC	CASSLMGSREQYF
once	NA	TRBV6-2/TRBV6-3	TRBJ1-1	TGTGCCAGCAGTAAGGGACTCTGGACTGAAGCTTTCTTT	CASSKGLWTEAFF
NA	NA	TRBV18	TRBJ2-7	TGTGCCAGCTCACCGCTTCCGGGATACTACGAGCAGTACTTC	CASSPLPGYYEQYF
NA	TRBD1	TRBV5-8	TRBJ1-5	TGTGCCAGCAGCATGGGACAGGGAATTAGGGGCAATCAGCCCCAGCATTTT	CASSMGQGIRGNQPQHF
NA	TRBD1	TRBV19	TRBJ1-1	TGTGCCAGTAGTATCGGGACAGAGAACACTGAAGCTTTCTTT	CASSIGTENTEAFF
NA	NA	TRBV12-3/TRBV12-4	TRBJ2-3	TGTGCCAGCAGTACAGTAGATACGCAGTATTTT	CASSTVDTQYF